This T cell receptor beta chain was retrieved from a study of T cell responses to AZD1222 COVID-19 vaccine. Repertoires were generated with immunoSEQ multiplex PCR, while TCRdb's copy carries only in-frame clones and drops some. The sample includes approximately 100,000 clones, approximately 90% of them seen just once. V was trimmed by 1 base and J by 1 base, leaving 8 bases between them. This CDR3 region has 15 residues. Germline V gene data show CDR1 as MNHEY and CDR2 as SVGAGI. As regards this clone: Antigen: not known.

Points from the study as a whole: Clonal diversity may have been underestimated in mostly white British donors. None of the repertoires were sampled until the peak T cell response had passed. Nearly half of the spike-specific TCRs reportedly recognize variant regions that carry no mutations.

The sequencing used peripheral blood, collected 28 days after the second AZD1222 dose. This TCR was sampled from an adult who received the AZD1222 COVID-19 vaccine. The chain has TRBV6-5 and TRBJ1-5; D unresolved. CDR3 in DNA: TGTGCCAGCAGTTACTATCCCTACAGCAATCAGCCCCAGCATTTT. It encodes CASSYYPYSNQPQHF.